The 10 T cell receptor beta chains in this list originate from one sample, sequenced in a study of cytomegalovirus exposure and HLA in healthy donors. In the PCR, 60 Vbeta and 13 Jbeta primers were used. Measured with immunoSEQ multiplex PCR; TCRdb has only the in-frame clones, and not every one. Of tens of thousands of clones in the sample, 66% were seen once. Material: PBMCs. Receptors originate from a man in his forties in good health and CMV-seropositive.

V usage is TRBV4-2 and J usage is TRBJ1-2, with D tentatively TRBD1 (5 bases). Germline assignment: CDR1 LGHNA and CDR2 YNFKEQ. Trimming took 3 bases from V and 4 from J, leaving 15 bases between them. The length of the CDR3 is 15 residues. This chain's CDR3 is CASSQATGTGYGYTF. The CDR3 DNA sequence: TGTGCCAGCAGCCAGGCTACAGGTACGGGCTATGGCTACACCTTC.

CDR3 loop: CATWSGGAENIQYF. The CDR3 DNA is TGTGCCACTTGGAGCGGGGGGGCGGAAAACATTCAGTACTTC. This rearrangement joins TRBV2 to TRBJ2-4, with TRBD2 matching 10 bases. V shed 10 bases, J shed 5 bases, and the junction held 8 bases outside the gene matches. Looked up from germline, CDR1 is SNHLY and CDR2 is FYNNEI. The CDR3 totals 14 residues.

This sequence joins TRBV9 and TRBJ2-3, with TRBD2 matching over 14 bases. The CDR3 is made up of 16 amino acids. J gave up 1 base and V 4 bases, and 2 bases lay outside the gene matches. Germline V gene lookup returns CDR1 SGDLS and CDR2 YYNGEE. This CDR3 is CASSLGLAGGTDTQYF. As DNA, the CDR3 is TGTGCCAGCAGCCTGGGACTAGCGGGGGGCACAGATACGCAGTATTTT. The full variable domain, with the rest looked up from reference TRBV9 and TRBJ2-3, is DSGVTQTPKHLITATGQRVTLRCSPRSGDLSVYWYQQSLDQGLQFLIQYYNGEERAKGNILERFSAQQFPDLHSELNLSSLELGDSALYFCASSLGLAGGTDTQYFGPGTRLTVL.

The sample holds a few counts of this clone. The chain couples TRBV19 to TRBJ2-5; 11 positions agree with TRBD2. The CDR3 loop spans 14 amino acids. The junction had 7 bases not matched to a gene; V was cut back by 8 bases and J by 5 bases. The germline CDR1 and CDR2 sequences are LNHDA and SQIVND (reference sequence). The CDR3 nucleotides read TGTGCCAGTGGTAGCGGGGGGGCCATGGAGACCCAGTACTTC. Its translation: CASGSGGAMETQYF.

V and J are TRBV7-2 and TRBJ1-6, with 7 bases lining up with TRBD1. Germline V gives CDR1 SGHTA, CDR2 FQGNSA. The trim removed 6 bases at V and 5 bases at J, leaving 19 bases unmatched. The length of the CDR3 is 19 residues. For the CDR3, the DNA is TGTGCCAGCAGGGAAATACTGGGGACAGTGGGACGAGATAATTCACCCCTCCACTTT. It translates to CASREILGTVGRDNSPLHF.

The chain links TRBV27 to TRBJ1-1; no clear D. There are 14 residues in the CDR3. Germline CDR1 and CDR2: MNHEY and SMNVEV (reference sequence). V dropped 5 bases and J dropped 11 bases, with 21 bases sitting between them. The CDR3 spells CASSTSRSPSWAFF. The CDR3 DNA is TGTGCCAGCAGTACATCCCGTAGCCCTAGTTGGGCTTTCTTT.

This chain connects TRBV6-6 to TRBJ1-1; 7 bases line up with TRBD1. With 6 bases clipped from V and 10 bases from J, the junction kept 14 bases outside the gene matches. The CDR3 has 14 residues. The germline gives CDR1 MNHNY, CDR2 SVGAGI (reference sequence). The CDR3 sequence: CASRETGSRSLAFF. CDR3 in DNA: TGTGCCAGCAGGGAGACAGGGAGTAGGTCTTTAGCTTTCTTT.

The rearrangement uses TRBV2 and TRBJ2-5, with 8 nucleotides matching TRBD2. This CDR3 has 12 amino acids. The V and J ends lost 7 bases and 5 bases, in that order; junction bases with no gene match: 3. Germline V CDR1 and CDR2: SNHLY, FYNNEI. This chain's CDR3 is CASKAGDETQYF. DNA for the CDR3: TGTGCCAGCAAAGCGGGGGATGAGACCCAGTACTTC.

The chain couples TRBV19 to TRBJ1-2; a weak D match, TRBD1 (6 bases). V lost 6 bases and J 3 bases, leaving 14 bases between the germline ends. Germline-derived CDR1 and CDR2 are LNHDA and SQIVND (reference sequence). The CDR3 totals 14 residues. CDR3 sequence reads: CASRVRDTDYGYTF. The CDR3 DNA sequence: TGTGCCAGTAGAGTTCGGGACACCGACTATGGCTACACCTTC.

This sequence joins TRBV9 and TRBJ2-5, with 8 bases matching TRBD2. CDR1 and CDR2 from the germline V gene are SGDLS and YYNGEE. The CDR3 runs to 14 residues. J was trimmed by 5 bases and V by 3 bases; bases with no gene match: 6. CDR3 coding DNA: TGTGCCAGCAGCGGTCGGGGGGGCGGGGAGACCCAGTACTTC. Its translation: CASSGRGGGETQYF. Complete variable domain (other parts from reference TRBV9 and TRBJ2-5): DSGVTQTPKHLITATGQRVTLRCSPRSGDLSVYWYQQSLDQGLQFLIQYYNGEERAKGNILERFSAQQFPDLHSELNLSSLELGDSALYFCASSGRGGGETQYFGPGTRLLVL.